This TCR beta chain was recorded in a study of T cells expressing NK-cell markers. Study-level background: Source material for TCR beta repertoires consisted of sorted CD3+CD56+NKG2C+, CD3+CD56+NKG2C- and CD3+CD56-NKG2C+ T cells. Whole-study results and caveats: There were a handful of donors in whom these clonotypes also led the CD3+CD56-NKG2C+ fraction. The study found dominant NKG2C+ clonotypes at roughly 1.0-7.0% of CD8+ T cells in about 6 donors.

It was by 5'RACE template switching with UMIs that TCR beta cDNA was made. TCRdb processed the 5' RACE reads again and assigns one entry to each CDR3 protein, with no DNA. Its table lists roughly 380,000 distinct CDR3 sequences. The germline V gene encodes CDR1 SGHNT and CDR2 YYREEE (reference sequence). The CDR3 contains 11 residues. Remarks on this clonotype: Its matching antigen is unknown.

The clonotype was recovered from a man aged 18 to 69 in good health. The source material was blood T cells: a sorted CD56 or NKG2C T cell subset, CD4+ or CD8+ T cells, or bulk PBMC T cells (not recorded which). This chain connects TRBV5-4 to TRBJ2-7. The CDR3 protein is CASSFKSEQYF.